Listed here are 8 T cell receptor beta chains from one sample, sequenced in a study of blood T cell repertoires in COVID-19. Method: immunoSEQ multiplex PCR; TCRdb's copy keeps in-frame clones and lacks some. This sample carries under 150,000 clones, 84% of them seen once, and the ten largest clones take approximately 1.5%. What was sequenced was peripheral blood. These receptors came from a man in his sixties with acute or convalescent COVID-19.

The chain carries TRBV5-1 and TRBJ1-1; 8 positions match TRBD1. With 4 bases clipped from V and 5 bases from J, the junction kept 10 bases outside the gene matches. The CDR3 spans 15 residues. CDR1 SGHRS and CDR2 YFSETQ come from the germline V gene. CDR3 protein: CASSANTGGVTEAFF. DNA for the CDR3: TGCGCCAGCAGCGCGAATACAGGGGGGGTTACTGAAGCTTTCTTT.

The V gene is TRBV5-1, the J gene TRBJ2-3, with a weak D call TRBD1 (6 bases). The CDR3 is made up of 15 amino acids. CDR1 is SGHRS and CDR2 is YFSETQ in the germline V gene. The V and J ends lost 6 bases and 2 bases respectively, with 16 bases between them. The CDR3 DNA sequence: TGCGCCAGCAAGGTCTCGGGACACGACACAGATACGCAGTATTTT. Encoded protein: CASKVSGHDTDTQYF.

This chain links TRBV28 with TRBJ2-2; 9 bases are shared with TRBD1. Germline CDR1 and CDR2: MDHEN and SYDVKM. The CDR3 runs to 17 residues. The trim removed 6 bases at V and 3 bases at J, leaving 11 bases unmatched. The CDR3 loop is CASSLLDRGRDTGELFF. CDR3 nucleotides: TGTGCCAGCAGCCTATTGGACAGGGGACGTGACACCGGGGAGCTGTTTTTT.

CDR3 nucleotide sequence: TGTGCCAGTAGTATAGGACAATTTAATGAAAAACTGTTTTTT. Translated, it gives CASSIGQFNEKLFF. This chain connects TRBV19 to TRBJ1-4; D uncertain. V was clipped by 1 base and J by 4 bases, with 7 bases between them. CDR3 length equals 14 residues. From germline, CDR1 is LNHDA and CDR2 SQIVND (reference sequence).

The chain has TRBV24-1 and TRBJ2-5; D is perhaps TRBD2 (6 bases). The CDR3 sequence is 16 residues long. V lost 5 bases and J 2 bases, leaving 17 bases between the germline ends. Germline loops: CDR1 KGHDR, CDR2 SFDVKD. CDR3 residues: CATSGVGRGTQETQYF. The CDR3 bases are TGTGCCACCAGTGGAGTGGGTCGAGGGACTCAAGAGACCCAGTACTTC.

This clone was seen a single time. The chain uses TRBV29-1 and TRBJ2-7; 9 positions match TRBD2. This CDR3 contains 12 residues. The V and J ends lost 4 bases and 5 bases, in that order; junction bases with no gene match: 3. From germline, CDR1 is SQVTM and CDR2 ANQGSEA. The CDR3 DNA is TGCAGCGTTGGGCTAGCGGGAAACGAGCAGTACTTC. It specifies CSVGLAGNEQYF.

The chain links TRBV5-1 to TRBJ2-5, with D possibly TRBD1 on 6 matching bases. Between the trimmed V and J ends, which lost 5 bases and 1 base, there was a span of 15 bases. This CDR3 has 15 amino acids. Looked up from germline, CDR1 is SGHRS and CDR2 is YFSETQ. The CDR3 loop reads CASSFGQTLQETQYF. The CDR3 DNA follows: TGCGCCAGCAGTTTCGGACAGACCCTCCAAGAGACCCAGTACTTC.

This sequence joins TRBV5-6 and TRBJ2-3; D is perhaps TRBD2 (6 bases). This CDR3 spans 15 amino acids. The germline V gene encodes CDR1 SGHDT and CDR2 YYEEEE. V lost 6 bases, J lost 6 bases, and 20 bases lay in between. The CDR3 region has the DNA TGTGCCAGCACCCCTTTGACTAGTGTCCGGGATACGCAGTATTTT. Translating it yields CASTPLTSVRDTQYF.